This T cell receptor beta chain comes out of a study of metastatic and nonmetastatic thyroid tumors. TCRdb reanalyzed the PCR reads with MiXCR. This table has fewer than 25,000 clones, around 19% appearing once. The CDR3 consists of 13 residues. CDR1 and CDR2 (germline): SGDLS, YYNGEE. V was clipped by 0 bases and J by 8 bases, with 9 bases between them. None of the patients had undergone any treatment ahead of thyroid surgery. There are many counts of this clone. The material sequenced was adjacent normal tissue. The clonotype originates from a male donor with papillary thyroid cancer or a benign thyroid nodule (not recorded which). Some clones in this sample may be carry-over from other donors' samples. The J gene is TRBJ2-1, the V gene TRBV9; D might be TRBD1 (6 bases). CDR3 sequence reads: CASSVAGVDEQFF. CDR3 DNA: TGTGCCAGCAGCGTAGCAGGGGTCGATGAGCAGTTCTTC.